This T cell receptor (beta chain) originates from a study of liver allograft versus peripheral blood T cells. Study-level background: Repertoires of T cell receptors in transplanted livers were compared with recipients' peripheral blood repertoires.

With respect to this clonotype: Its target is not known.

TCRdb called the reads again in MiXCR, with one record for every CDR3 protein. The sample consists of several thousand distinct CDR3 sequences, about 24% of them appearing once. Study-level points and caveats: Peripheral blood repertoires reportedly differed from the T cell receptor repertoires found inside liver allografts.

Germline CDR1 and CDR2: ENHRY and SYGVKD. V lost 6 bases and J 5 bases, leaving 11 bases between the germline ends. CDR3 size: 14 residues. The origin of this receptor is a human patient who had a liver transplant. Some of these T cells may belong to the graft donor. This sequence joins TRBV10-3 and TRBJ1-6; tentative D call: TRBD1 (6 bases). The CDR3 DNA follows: TGTGCCATCAGGTGGGGGGCAGATAATTCACCCCTCCACTTT. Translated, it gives CAIRWGADNSPLHF.